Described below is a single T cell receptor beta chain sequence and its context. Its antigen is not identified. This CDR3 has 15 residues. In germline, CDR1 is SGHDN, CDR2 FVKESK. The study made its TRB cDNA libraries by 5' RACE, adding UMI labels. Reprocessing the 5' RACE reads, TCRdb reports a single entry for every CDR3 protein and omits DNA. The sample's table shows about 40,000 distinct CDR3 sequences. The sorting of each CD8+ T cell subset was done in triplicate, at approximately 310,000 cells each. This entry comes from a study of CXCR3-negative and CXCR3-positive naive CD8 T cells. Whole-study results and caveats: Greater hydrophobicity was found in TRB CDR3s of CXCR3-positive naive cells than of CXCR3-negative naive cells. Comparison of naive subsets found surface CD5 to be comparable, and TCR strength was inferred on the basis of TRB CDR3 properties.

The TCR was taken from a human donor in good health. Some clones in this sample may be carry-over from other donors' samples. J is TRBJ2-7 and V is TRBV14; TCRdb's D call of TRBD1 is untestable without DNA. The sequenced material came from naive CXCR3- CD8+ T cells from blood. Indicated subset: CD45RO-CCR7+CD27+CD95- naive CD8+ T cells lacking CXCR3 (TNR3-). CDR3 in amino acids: CASSRERGPSYEQYF.